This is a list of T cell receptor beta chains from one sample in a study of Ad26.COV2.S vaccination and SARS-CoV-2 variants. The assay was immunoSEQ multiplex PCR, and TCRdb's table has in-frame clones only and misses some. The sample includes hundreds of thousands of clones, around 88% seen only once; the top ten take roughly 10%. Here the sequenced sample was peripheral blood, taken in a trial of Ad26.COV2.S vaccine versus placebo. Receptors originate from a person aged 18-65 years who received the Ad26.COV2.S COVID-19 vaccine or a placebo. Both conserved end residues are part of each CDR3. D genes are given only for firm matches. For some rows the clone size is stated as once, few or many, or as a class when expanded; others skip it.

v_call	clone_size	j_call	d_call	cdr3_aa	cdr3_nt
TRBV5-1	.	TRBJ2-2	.	CASSLAGLQNTGELFF	TGCGCCAGCAGCTTGGCCGGACTCCAAAACACCGGGGAGCTGTTTTTT
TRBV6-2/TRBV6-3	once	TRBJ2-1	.	CASSYGGSGEQFF	TGTGCCAGCAGTTACGGAGGGAGCGGCGAGCAGTTCTTC
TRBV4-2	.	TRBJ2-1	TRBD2	CASSQESAGGLYNEQFF	TGTGCCAGCAGCCAAGAGTCCGCGGGGGGCCTTTACAATGAGCAGTTCTTC
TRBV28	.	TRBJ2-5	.	CASSYSLVYQETQYF	TGTGCCAGCAGTTACAGCCTCGTCTACCAAGAGACCCAGTACTTC
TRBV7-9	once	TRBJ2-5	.	CASSLGHGPQETQYF	TGTGCCAGCAGCTTAGGACATGGCCCTCAAGAGACCCAGTACTTC
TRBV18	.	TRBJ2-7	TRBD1	CASSPPKTGNEQYF	TGTGCCAGCTCACCACCGAAGACAGGGAACGAGCAGTACTTC
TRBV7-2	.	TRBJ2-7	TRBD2	CASRPPGLAGGILYF	TGTGCCAGCAGGCCACCGGGACTAGCGGGGGGTATTTTGTACTTC
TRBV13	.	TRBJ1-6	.	CASSLRGVVSPLHF	TGTGCCAGCAGCCTAAGGGGGGTGGTTTCACCCCTCCACTTT
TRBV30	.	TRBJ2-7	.	CAWSYGGGLRYYEQYF	TGTGCCTGGAGCTATGGCGGGGGCCTAAGATACTACGAGCAGTACTTC
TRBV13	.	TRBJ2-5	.	CASSETGRPNTQYF	TGTGCCAGCAGCGAAACCGGCAGACCGAATACCCAGTACTTC
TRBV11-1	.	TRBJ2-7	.	CASSWETGEYEQYF	TGTGCCAGCAGCTGGGAGACGGGAGAATACGAGCAGTACTTC
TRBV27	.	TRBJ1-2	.	CASSADRTDEVYGYTF	TGTGCCAGCAGTGCCGACCGGACAGATGAAGTCTATGGCTACACCTTC
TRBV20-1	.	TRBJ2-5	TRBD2	CSASETSGRLGQETQYF	TGCAGTGCCAGTGAGACTAGCGGGAGGTTAGGCCAAGAGACCCAGTACTTC
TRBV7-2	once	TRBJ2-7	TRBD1	CASSLGGGAWEQYF	TGTGCCAGCAGCTTAGGAGGGGGCGCTTGGGAGCAGTACTTC
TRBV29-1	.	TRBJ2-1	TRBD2	CSVEDTSGIRYNEQFF	TGCAGCGTTGAAGATACTAGCGGGATAAGGTACAATGAGCAGTTCTTC
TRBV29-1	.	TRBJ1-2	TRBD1	CSVDVTGGGGYTF	TGCAGCGTTGACGTGACAGGGGGCGGTGGCTACACCTTC
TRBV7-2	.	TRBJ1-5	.	CASSLSRGQPQHF	TGTGCCAGCAGCTTATCCCGGGGGCAGCCCCAGCATTTT
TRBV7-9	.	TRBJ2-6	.	CASSFAGSGANVLTF	TGTGCCAGCAGCTTTGCAGGGAGCGGGGCCAACGTCCTGACTTTC
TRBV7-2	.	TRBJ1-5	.	CASSLAPPGSNQPQHF	TGTGCCAGCAGCTTAGCCCCTCCGGGGAGCAATCAGCCCCAGCATTTT
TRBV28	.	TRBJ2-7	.	CASTRGALSSYEQYF	TGTGCCAGCACCCGAGGGGCGTTGAGCTCCTACGAGCAGTACTTC
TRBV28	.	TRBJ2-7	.	CASSPRTTVHEQYF	TGTGCCAGCAGCCCCCGGACTACCGTCCACGAGCAGTACTTC
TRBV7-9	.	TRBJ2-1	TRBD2	CASSHPQTSAYYNEQFF	TGTGCCAGCAGCCATCCTCAGACTAGCGCCTACTACAATGAGCAGTTCTTC
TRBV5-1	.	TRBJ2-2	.	CASSLGSTGTVGELFF	TGCGCCAGCAGCTTGGGGTCTACAGGGACGGTCGGGGAGCTGTTTTTT
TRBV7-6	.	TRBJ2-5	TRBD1	CASSLDPAVGGEETQYF	TGTGCCAGCAGCTTAGACCCCGCCGTAGGGGGCGAAGAGACCCAGTACTTC
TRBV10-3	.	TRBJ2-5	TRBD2	CAISAASGRGAPAQYF	TGTGCCATCAGTGCGGCTAGCGGGAGAGGGGCGCCGGCCCAGTACTTC
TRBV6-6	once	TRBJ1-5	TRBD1	CASKTGGNQPQHF	TGTGCCAGCAAAACAGGGGGCAATCAGCCCCAGCATTTT
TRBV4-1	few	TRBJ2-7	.	CASSQDLGYEQYF	TGCGCCAGCAGCCAAGATCTCGGCTACGAGCAGTACTTC
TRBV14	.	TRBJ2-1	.	CASSLLAGGPYNEQFF	TGTGCCAGCAGCCTACTCGCTGGAGGGCCCTACAATGAGCAGTTCTTC
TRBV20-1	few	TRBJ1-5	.	CSASYRQGIQPQHF	TGCAGTGCTAGTTATAGGCAGGGGATTCAGCCCCAGCATTTT
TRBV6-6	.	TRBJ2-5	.	CASSQGWETQYF	TGTGCCAGCAGCCAAGGTTGGGAGACCCAGTACTTC
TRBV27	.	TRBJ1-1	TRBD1	CASSSPVGQGAPDTEAFF	TGTGCCAGCAGTTCCCCGGTTGGACAGGGGGCGCCTGACACTGAAGCTTTCTTT
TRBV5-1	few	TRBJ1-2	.	CAGTSSSYGYTF	TGCGCCGGGACCTCCAGCTCGTATGGCTACACCTTC
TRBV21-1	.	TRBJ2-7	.	CASSKPSPTRDRDMYEQYF	TGTGCCAGCAGCAAACCTTCCCCGACGCGGGACAGGGATATGTACGAGCAGTACTTC
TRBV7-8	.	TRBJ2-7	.	CASSLDTMEQYF	TGTGCCAGCAGCTTAGACACTATGGAGCAGTACTTC
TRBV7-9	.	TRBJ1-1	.	CASSLDSDSEAFF	TGTGCCAGCAGCTTAGACAGTGATTCTGAAGCTTTCTTT
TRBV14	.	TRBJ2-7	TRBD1	CASSSRDRRDPYEQYF	TGTGCCAGCAGCTCTCGGGACAGGAGAGACCCCTACGAGCAGTACTTC
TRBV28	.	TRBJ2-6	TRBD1	CASSNSGTGYSGANVLTF	TGTGCCAGCAGTAACTCCGGGACAGGATACTCTGGGGCCAACGTCCTGACTTTC
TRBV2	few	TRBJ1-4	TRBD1	CASNRGGTNEKLFF	TGTGCCAGCAACAGGGGAGGGACTAATGAAAAACTGTTTTTT
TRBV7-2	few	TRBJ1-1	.	CASSLEQNTEAFF	TGTGCCAGCAGCTTGGAACAGAACACTGAAGCTTTCTTT
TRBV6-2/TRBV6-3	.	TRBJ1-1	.	CASSYTGSNTEAFF	TGTGCCAGCAGTTACACAGGGTCGAACACTGAAGCTTTCTTT
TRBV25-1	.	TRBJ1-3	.	CASSAFNGNTIYF	TGTGCCAGCAGTGCATTCAATGGAAACACCATATATTTT
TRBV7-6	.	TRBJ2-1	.	CASSLAMVGYNEQFF	TGTGCCAGCAGCTTAGCCATGGTGGGCTACAATGAGCAGTTCTTC
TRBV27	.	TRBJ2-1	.	CASSFLDRGVLAGRTSSYNEQFF	TGTGCCAGCAGTTTTCTCGACAGGGGGGTGTTAGCGGGAAGGACGAGCTCCTACAATGAGCAGTTCTTC
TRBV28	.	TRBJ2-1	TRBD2	CASSLGTSGSHEQFF	TGTGCCAGCAGCTTAGGGACTAGCGGGAGCCATGAGCAGTTCTTC
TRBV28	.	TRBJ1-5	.	CASSLRGSGRSQPQHF	TGTGCCAGCAGTTTAAGGGGCTCAGGTAGAAGTCAGCCCCAGCATTTT
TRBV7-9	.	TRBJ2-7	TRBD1	CASSSRTGEQYF	TGTGCCAGCAGCTCTCGGACAGGCGAGCAGTACTTC
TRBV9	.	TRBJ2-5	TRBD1	CASSTGQAAQETQYF	TGTGCCAGCAGCACCGGACAGGCCGCACAAGAGACCCAGTACTTC
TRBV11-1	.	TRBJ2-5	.	CASSLGAGETQYF	TGTGCCAGCAGCTTAGGGGCGGGAGAGACCCAGTACTTC